This T cell receptor beta chain emerged from a study of T cell changes during pregnancy in multiple sclerosis (dated by TCRdb to the late 2010s). Regarding the complete study: The study examined how the T cell repertoire changed over the course of pregnancy in women with multiple sclerosis.

The library came from the immunoSEQ multiplex PCR assay. Drawn from immuneACCESS, this table holds only the in-frame rearrangements with V and J called that TCRdb kept. Clones are partly lost; checked studies trace under half to an unresolved V gene and leave the rest unexplained. The table for this sample lists about 36,000 clones; approximately 93% of them were counted only once. The top ten hold around 0.4% of the sample. A note on this clone: The antigen it binds to is not known. Base-call qualities are not available, and no considerably larger clone is one nucleotide away.

The junction shows trimming of 5 bases on V and 5 bases on J, plus 15 bases between the germline ends. The CDR3 numbers 15 residues from cysteine through phenylalanine. Only the CDR3 region is kept as DNA, spanning 45 bases read in frame from base 1. The germline V gene sets CDR1 to SGHTA and CDR2 to FQGTGA. The TCR comes from a female donor with multiple sclerosis, enrolled in a pregnancy study. Here the chain combines TRBV7-3 and TRBJ2-2; D gene: possibly TRBD1, on 6 matching bases. The input for sequencing was CD4+ T cells from peripheral blood mononuclear cells, taken in the first trimester of pregnancy. The CDR3 in this case is CASSPRTVFTGELFF. The base sequence is TGTGCCAGCAGCCCTAGGACAGTTTTTACCGGGGAGCTGTTTTTT. Beyond the CDR3, the reference TRBV7-3 and TRBJ2-2 genes provide the residues; the full variable domain reads: GAGVSQTPSNKVTEKGKYVELRCDPISGHTALYWYRQSLGQGPEFLIYFQGTGAADDSGLPNDRFFAVRPEGSVSTLKIQRTERGDSAVYLCASSPRTVFTGELFFGEGSRLTVL.